Following are 10 T cell receptor beta chains from one sample sequenced in a study. TRBV12-4/TRBJ1-2 clonotypes were amplified with adaptor-ligated barcode primers. TCRdb itself ran the multiplex PCR reads through MiXCR, one entry per CDR3 protein. Of some 2,000 distinct CDR3 sequences detected, less than 20% appear once; the ten largest clones hold 25% to 30%. The sorted Tregs were CD4+CD25+CD127-/low cells. The sample taken for sequencing was Tregs sorted from blood. The receptors shown here come from a female donor with breast cancer.

This clonotype is deemed medium-sized. The chain links TRBV12-3 or TRBV12-4 to TRBJ1-2; no clear D gene. V lost 0 bases, J lost 6 bases, and 11 bases lay in between. The CDR3 runs 14 residues. CDR3 in DNA: TGTGCCAGCAGTTTAGCGCCACAGCTCCATGGCTACACCTTC. This translates into CASSLAPQLHGYTF.

Concerning this clonotype itself: This may arise from a read error, as a much more abundant clone is one base away. This chain uses TRBV12-3 or TRBV12-4 with TRBJ1-2; TRBD1 might be the D (6 bases). This CDR3 contains 13 residues. Trimming stripped 7 bases from V and 6 bases from J, with 15 bases between. The CDR3 DNA is TGTGCCAGCACCGGGACATTGGACCATGGCTACACCTTC. It specifies CASTGTLDHGYTF.

By sample share, this clonotype is medium-sized (0.01 to 0.1%). The V and J genes are TRBV12-3 or TRBV12-4 and TRBJ1-2; 8 nucleotides align to TRBD1. There are 12 residues in the CDR3. The junction had 4 bases not matched to a gene; V was cut back by 5 bases and J by 8 bases. The CDR3 DNA is TGTGCCAGCAGTACGACAGGGGAAGGCTACACCTTC. This sequence encodes CASSTTGEGYTF.

This clonotype was detected many times. It is likely a read error, because the conserved phenylalanine at the end of the CDR3 is missing. This rearrangement joins TRBV12-3 or TRBV12-4 to TRBJ1-2; D remains ambiguous. CDR3 length equals 13 residues. Trimming cost V 5 bases and J 5 bases, with 12 bases left between them. For the CDR3, the DNA is TGTGCCAGCAGTCCCTCAACGGAGTATGGCTACACCCTC. It codes for CASSPSTEYGYTL.

With regard to this clonotype: This sequence may be a read error, since a much larger clone differs from it by one base. The genes are TRBV12-3 or TRBV12-4 and TRBJ1-2, with no clear D. This CDR3 spans 17 amino acids. The germline V and J ends were trimmed by 7 bases and 8 bases, with 29 bases remaining between them. The CDR3 here is CASMSCSAARPGGGYTF. CDR3 bases: TGTGCCAGCATGAGTTGCTCGGCCGCCCGCCCGGGAGGAGGCTACACCTTC.

This clonotype was found a few times. This sequence may be a read error, since a much larger clone differs from it by one base. The chain is built from TRBV12-3 or TRBV12-4 and TRBJ1-2; no firm D call. CDR3 size: 14 residues. The CDR3 here is CASSFSQTRYGYAF. In DNA form, the CDR3 reads TGTGCCAGCAGTTTCTCACAAACCCGTTATGGCTACGCCTTC.

This clonotype came up once. This could be a read error, since a much larger clone is one nucleotide away. The rearrangement uses TRBV12-3 or TRBV12-4 and TRBJ1-2; D unclear. The CDR3 extends over 11 amino acids. Trimming took 3 bases from V and 8 from J, leaving 7 bases between them. The CDR3 loop is CASSFGKGYTF. The CDR3 nucleotides read TGTGCCAGCAGTTTTGGGAAAGGCTACACCTTC.

This clonotype qualifies as medium-sized. This chain links TRBV12-3 or TRBV12-4 with TRBJ1-2, with D tentatively TRBD1 (5 bases). The CDR3 sequence is 14 residues long. V lost 1 base and J 7 bases, leaving 13 bases between the germline ends. DNA for the CDR3: TGTGCCAGCAGTTTAGGAGGGGCGAAGACTGGCTACACCTTC. Amino acids: CASSLGGAKTGYTF.

By proportion, this clonotype is medium-sized. The V gene is TRBV12-3 or TRBV12-4, the J gene TRBJ1-2, with 9 bases fitting TRBD1. The CDR3 has 14 residues. Germline trimming cut 7 bases from V and 3 bases from J; bases unmatched to any gene: 6. The CDR3: CASTVGQGYYGYTF. The CDR3 DNA reads TGTGCCAGCACCGTGGGACAGGGCTACTATGGCTACACCTTC.

This clonotype ranks as medium-sized. The chain uses TRBV12-3 or TRBV12-4 and TRBJ1-2, with TRBD1 as a possible D gene (5 bases). The CDR3 is made up of 11 amino acids. V was clipped by 5 bases and J by 7 bases, with 8 bases between them. The DNA for the CDR3 is TGTGCCAGCAGTCTTGGGGCTGGCTACACCTTC. It codes for CASSLGAGYTF.